One T cell receptor (beta chain) is described in this entry. What it binds is not known. The data derive from a study of shared clonotypes between healthy human individuals. Study results and caveats: Non-shared clonotypes were found to have lower generation probabilities than the clonotypes that were shared by all four of the sorted-subset donors.

In replicate PCRs of sorted subsets, roughly 200 ng DNA, roughly 31,000 T cell genomes, was used. The assay was immunoSEQ multiplex PCR, and TCRdb's table has in-frame clones only and misses some. The data contain 2.3 million or so clones, 90% to 95% of them seen just once; the ten biggest clones take up around 0.4%. The CDR3 sequence is 14 residues long. V dropped 6 bases and J dropped 3; count of bases not matched to a gene: 8. Germline V gives CDR1 SGHRS, CDR2 YFSETQ. Sequences were obtained from naive CD4+ T cells from PBMCs. Indicated subset: CD45RA+ positively selected. The rearrangement joins TRBV5-1 to TRBJ2-5; 7 nucleotides agree with TRBD1. The source of this sequence is a man younger than 35 in good health. Some clones in this sample may be carry-over from other donors' samples. The CDR3 sequence: CASTTGWREETQYF. The CDR3 bases are TGCGCCAGCACGACAGGGTGGCGGGAAGAGACCCAGTACTTC.